Listed below are T cell receptor beta chains from one sample, sequenced in a study of cytomegalovirus exposure and HLA in healthy donors. The protocol was immunoSEQ multiplex PCR, while the TCRdb copy is restricted to in-frame clones and leaves out a portion. This sample has 130,000 or so clones, with 75% to 85% found just once. The sequenced sample consisted of PBMCs. The receptors come from a woman aged 45-60 years in good health and CMV-seropositive. CDR3s include the opening cysteine and the closing phenylalanine or tryptophan. A D gene is named only where the DNA matches it firmly. Clone size is not always given. Where it is, it says once, few, many or a class for expanded clones.

>TRBV5-1|13|-|TRBJ1-2|-
CASSLAGRGGYTF
TGCGCCAGCAGCTTGGCCGGGAGGGGCGGCTACACCTTC
>TRBV9|14|-|TRBJ1-6|-
CASSLRLSNSPLHF
TGTGCCAGCAGCCTCCGGTTGAGTAATTCACCCCTCCACTTT
>TRBV6-5|13|-|TRBJ1-1|-
CASSYSRPDEAFF
TGTGCCAGCAGTTACTCGAGGCCAGATGAAGCTTTCTTT
>TRBV7-9|16|TRBD2|TRBJ2-3|few
CASSLGAGGPPDTQYF
TGTGCCAGCAGTCTAGGGGCGGGGGGGCCCCCAGATACGCAGTATTTT
>TRBV19|16|TRBD2|TRBJ2-3|-
CASSKIGRGDTDTQYF
TGTGCCAGTAGCAAGATAGGGCGGGGGGACACAGATACGCAGTATTTT
>TRBV2|14|TRBD1|TRBJ2-1|-
CANADRGPYNEQFF
TGTGCCAACGCAGACAGGGGGCCTTACAATGAGCAGTTCTTC
>TRBV7-9|16|-|TRBJ2-3|-
CASSHGGEASLDTQYF
TGTGCCAGCAGCCACGGTGGGGAGGCATCATTAGATACGCAGTATTTT
>TRBV4-1|16|-|TRBJ1-2|-
CASSQEVGVFDYGYTF
TGCGCCAGCAGCCAAGAAGTAGGGGTGTTCGACTATGGCTACACCTTC
>TRBV5-6|13|-|TRBJ2-7|-
CASSLRGGSEQYF
TGTGCCAGCAGCTTGAGGGGGGGCTCCGAGCAGTACTTC
>TRBV10-3|13|-|TRBJ2-7|-
CAISVHGAYEQYF
TGTGCCATCAGTGTCCACGGGGCCTACGAGCAGTACTTC
>TRBV5-4|15|TRBD1|TRBJ1-1|-
CASSPGQGRSTEAFF
TGTGCCAGCAGCCCTGGACAGGGGAGGAGCACTGAAGCTTTCTTT
>TRBV5-1|14|-|TRBJ2-5|once
CASSLESAQETQYF
TGCGCCAGCAGCTTGGAAAGCGCTCAAGAGACCCAGTACTTC
>TRBV18|12|-|TRBJ2-2|-
CASSPYSGELFF
TGTGCCAGCTCACCCTACTCCGGGGAGCTGTTTTTT
>TRBV7-3|15|TRBD1|TRBJ2-7|-
CASSVSGGYSYEQYF
TGTGCCAGCAGCGTATCAGGGGGCTACTCCTACGAGCAGTACTTC